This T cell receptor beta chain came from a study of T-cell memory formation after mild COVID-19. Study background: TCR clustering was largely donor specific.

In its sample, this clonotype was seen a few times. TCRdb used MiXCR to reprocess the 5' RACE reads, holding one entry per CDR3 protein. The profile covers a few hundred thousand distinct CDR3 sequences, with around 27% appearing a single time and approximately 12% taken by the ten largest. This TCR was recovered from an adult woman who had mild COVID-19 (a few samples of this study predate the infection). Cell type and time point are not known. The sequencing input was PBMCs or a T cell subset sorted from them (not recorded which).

The CDR3 loop is CASSQGTGSSYEQYF. In DNA form, the CDR3 reads TGCGCCAGCAGCCAAGGGACAGGCAGCTCCTACGAGCAGTACTTC. The chain couples TRBV4-1 to TRBJ2-7, with 7 nucleotides matching TRBD1. Germline-derived CDR1 and CDR2 are MGHRA and YSYEKL. The CDR3 length is 15 residues. V was pared by 1 base and J by 0 bases, with 3 bases of the junction left unmatched.